These T cell receptor beta chains were read from a single sample in a study of long-term antiretroviral therapy in people with HIV. Some clones are missing from TCRdb's copy, which holds only in-frame ones; the method was immunoSEQ multiplex PCR. Here the sample spans 20,000 or so clones, around 80% being singletons. The input for sequencing was unsorted PBMCs, taken 1.9 years after starting antiretroviral therapy. The receptor set was obtained from a woman in her fifties or sixties with HIV. Each CDR3 is given with its conserved first and last residue. The D gene is left open where the match is weak. The size of a clone is reported for some rows only, either as once, few or many, or as a class for expanded clones.

V	D	size	J	CDR3	DNA
TRBV19	NA	NA	TRBJ1-5	CASSIRDTGQPQHF	TGTGCCAGTAGTATAAGGGACACGGGGCAGCCCCAGCATTTT
TRBV7-2	NA	NA	TRBJ2-3	CASSLTGSVGAHTDTQYF	TGTGCCAGCAGCTTAACAGGTTCCGTGGGCGCACACACAGATACGCAGTATTTT
TRBV19	NA	NA	TRBJ1-1	CASSIDALGRTEAFF	TGTGCCAGTAGTATAGACGCACTAGGAAGAACTGAAGCTTTCTTT
TRBV7-3	NA	few	TRBJ1-1	CASSHDGGDTEAFF	TGTGCCAGCAGCCACGACGGGGGAGATACTGAAGCTTTCTTT
TRBV10-3	TRBD1	NA	TRBJ2-2	CAIRSGTGNGELFF	TGTGCCATCAGATCCGGGACAGGGAACGGGGAGCTGTTTTTT
TRBV30	TRBD2	NA	TRBJ2-2	CAWSRGGGSTGELFF	TGTGCCTGGAGTAGAGGCGGGGGGAGCACCGGGGAGCTGTTTTTT
TRBV15	TRBD2	NA	TRBJ2-1	CATSRGGTSGNNEQFF	TGTGCCACCAGCAGAGGGGGGACTAGCGGGAACAATGAGCAGTTCTTC
TRBV28	NA	once	TRBJ1-6	CASQKNNSPLHF	TGTGCCAGCCAGAAGAATAATTCACCCCTCCACTTT
TRBV9	TRBD2	NA	TRBJ2-1	CASSVSGGDYNEQFF	TGTGCCAGCAGCGTTAGCGGGGGCGACTACAATGAGCAGTTCTTC
TRBV6-5	NA	NA	TRBJ1-1	CASRLQGEAFF	TGTGCCAGCAGGTTACAGGGTGAGGCTTTCTTT
TRBV6-1	TRBD2	NA	TRBJ2-7	CASSDTSGPITPYEQYF	TGTGCCAGCAGTGATACTAGCGGGCCCATTACTCCCTACGAGCAGTACTTC
TRBV5-4	NA	NA	TRBJ1-5	CASSLGTGNQPQHF	TGTGCCAGCAGCTTGGGGACTGGCAATCAGCCCCAGCATTTT
TRBV6-1	NA	once	TRBJ1-3	CASSEVGDTTSGNTIYF	TGTGCCAGCAGTGAAGTCGGCGACACGACCTCTGGAAACACCATATATTTT
TRBV11-2	NA	NA	TRBJ2-1	CASSLLSQGNNEQFF	TGTGCCAGCAGCTTATTATCTCAGGGGAACAATGAGCAGTTCTTC
TRBV7-9	NA	NA	TRBJ2-5	CASSSSVQKETQYF	TGTGCCAGCAGCTCCTCTGTTCAAAAAGAGACCCAGTACTTC
TRBV19	TRBD1	NA	TRBJ1-2	CASRQQGLSRYGYTF	TGTGCCAGTAGGCAACAGGGGCTTTCCCGCTATGGCTACACCTTC
TRBV14	NA	NA	TRBJ1-6	CAGSQDPHSPLHF	TGTGCCGGCAGCCAAGATCCTCATTCACCCCTCCACTTT
TRBV20-1	NA	NA	TRBJ2-3	CSASHANTQYF	TGCAGTGCTAGTCACGCTAATACGCAGTATTTT
TRBV5-5	NA	NA	TRBJ1-6	CASSTQGSYNSPLHF	TGTGCCAGCAGCACCCAGGGGTCCTATAATTCACCCCTCCACTTT
TRBV30	NA	NA	TRBJ1-3	CAWRRAAGNTIYF	TGTGCCTGGAGGAGAGCAGCAGGAAACACCATATATTTT
TRBV27	TRBD2	few	TRBJ2-5	CASTPAGVLGETQYF	TGTGCCAGCACCCCAGCGGGGGTTCTTGGGGAGACCCAGTACTTC
TRBV6-4	NA	NA	TRBJ1-1	CASSEWGPQGRTEAFF	TGTGCCAGCAGCGAATGGGGGCCACAGGGTCGTACTGAAGCTTTCTTT
TRBV10-1	NA	NA	TRBJ1-3	CASSESFQGRSGNTIYF	TGCGCCAGCAGTGAGTCCTTCCAGGGGCGCTCTGGAAACACCATATATTTT
TRBV15	NA	once	TRBJ1-4	CATSRDPSGINEKLFF	TGTGCCACCAGCAGAGATCCCTCCGGGATAAATGAAAAACTGTTTTTT
TRBV4-3	NA	NA	TRBJ1-1	CASSQETWGTEAFF	TGCGCCAGCAGCCAAGAGACATGGGGCACTGAAGCTTTCTTT
TRBV5-6	NA	NA	TRBJ2-2	CASSSRGAVTGELFF	TGTGCCAGCAGCTCCCGGGGTGCGGTCACCGGGGAGCTGTTTTTT
TRBV7-2	NA	NA	TRBJ1-2	CASSLWTDLEGYTF	TGTGCCAGCAGCTTATGGACGGACCTTGAGGGCTACACCTTC
TRBV5-5	NA	few	TRBJ1-5	CASSQDTYQPQHF	TGTGCCAGCAGCCAAGACACGTATCAGCCCCAGCATTTT
TRBV5-4	NA	NA	TRBJ2-7	CASSLSGLPYEQYF	TGTGCCAGCAGCTTGTCGGGGTTGCCCTACGAGCAGTACTTC
TRBV5-1	NA	medium-sized	TRBJ1-2	CASSFGGGASGYTF	TGCGCCAGCAGCTTCGGTGGGGGGGCCTCTGGCTACACCTTC
TRBV6-5	NA	NA	TRBJ1-4	CASSYLGGLNEKLFF	TGTGCCAGCAGTTACTTGGGCGGACTGAATGAAAAACTGTTTTTT
TRBV28	TRBD1	once	TRBJ2-5	CASSATGTGIIETQYF	TGTGCCAGCAGTGCAACCGGGACAGGGATTATAGAGACCCAGTACTTC
TRBV7-7	NA	NA	TRBJ2-5	CASSEGVGETQYF	TGTGCCAGCAGCGAAGGGGTTGGGGAGACCCAGTACTTC
TRBV4-1	NA	NA	TRBJ1-5	CASSLTGIQPQHF	TGCGCCAGCAGCCTAACAGGGATTCAGCCCCAGCATTTT
TRBV7-3	TRBD2	NA	TRBJ2-7	CASSLSGGSSYEQYF	TGTGCCAGCAGCTTGAGCGGGGGGTCCTCCTACGAGCAGTACTTC
TRBV4-3	TRBD2	NA	TRBJ2-7	CASSQFPSGGSYEQYF	TGCGCCAGCAGCCAATTCCCTAGCGGGGGCTCCTACGAGCAGTACTTC
TRBV2	NA	NA	TRBJ2-6	CASEALSGANVLTF	TGTGCCAGCGAGGCACTCTCTGGGGCCAACGTCCTGACTTTC
TRBV7-9	NA	NA	TRBJ1-4	CASSLGRGATNEKLFF	TGTGCCAGCAGCTTAGGCCGGGGTGCAACTAATGAAAAACTGTTTTTT
TRBV6-1	NA	NA	TRBJ1-3	CASSEDEGTGNTIYF	TGTGCCAGCAGTGAAGATGAGGGCACTGGAAACACCATATATTTT
TRBV25-1	NA	NA	TRBJ2-1	CASSAQGHEQFF	TGTGCCAGCAGTGCACAGGGCCATGAGCAGTTCTTC
TRBV5-6	NA	NA	TRBJ2-5	CASSSSGTETQYF	TGTGCCAGCAGCTCCTCAGGGACAGAGACCCAGTACTTC
TRBV18	TRBD1	NA	TRBJ1-1	CASSAGGADTEAFF	TGTGCCAGCTCAGCAGGGGGCGCGGACACTGAAGCTTTCTTT
TRBV7-9	NA	NA	TRBJ1-1	CASSLNQGPAEAFF	TGTGCCAGCAGCTTAAACCAGGGACCAGCTGAAGCTTTCTTT
TRBV28	NA	NA	TRBJ1-5	CASSLPAGGGQPQHF	TGTGCCAGCAGTCTCCCCGCTGGGGGGGGTCAGCCCCAGCATTTT
TRBV30	TRBD1	NA	TRBJ1-1	CACSGTVNTEAFF	TGTGCCTGCTCCGGGACAGTAAACACTGAAGCTTTCTTT
TRBV6-6	NA	NA	TRBJ1-1	CASSPGTRWAFF	TGTGCCAGCAGCCCAGGGACAAGGTGGGCTTTCTTT
TRBV28	NA	once	TRBJ1-3	CASSHPSSGNTIYF	TGTGCCAGCAGCCACCCGAGCTCTGGAAACACCATATATTTT
TRBV6-5	TRBD1	NA	TRBJ2-7	CASSYSWGTGSYEQYF	TGTGCCAGCAGTTACTCGTGGGGGACAGGGTCGTACGAGCAGTACTTC
TRBV4-3	NA	NA	TRBJ1-6	CASSQDNLRNSPLHF	TGCGCCAGCAGCCAAGATAACTTGAGGAATTCACCCCTCCACTTT
TRBV18	NA	NA	TRBJ2-1	CASSPVQRHNEQFF	TGTGCCAGCTCACCCGTACAGCGACACAATGAGCAGTTCTTC